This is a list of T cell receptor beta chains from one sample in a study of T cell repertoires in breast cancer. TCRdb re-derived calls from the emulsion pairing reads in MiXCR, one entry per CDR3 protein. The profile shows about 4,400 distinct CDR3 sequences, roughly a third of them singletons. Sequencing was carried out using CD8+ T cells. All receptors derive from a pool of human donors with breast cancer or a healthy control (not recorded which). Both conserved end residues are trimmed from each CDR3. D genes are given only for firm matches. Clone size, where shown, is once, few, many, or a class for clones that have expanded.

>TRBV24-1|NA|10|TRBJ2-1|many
ATLSRYNEQF
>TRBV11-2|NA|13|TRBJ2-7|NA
ASSLERARYHEQY
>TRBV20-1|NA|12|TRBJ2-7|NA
SARWAGGSYEQY
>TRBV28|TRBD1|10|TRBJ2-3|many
ASNGQADTQY
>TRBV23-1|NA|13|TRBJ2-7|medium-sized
ASSRLKASSYEQY
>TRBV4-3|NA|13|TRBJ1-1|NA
ASSQGVGMNTEAF
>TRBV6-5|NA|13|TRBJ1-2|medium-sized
ASSYSGQANYGYT
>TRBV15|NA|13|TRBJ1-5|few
ATSRGGQDNQPQH
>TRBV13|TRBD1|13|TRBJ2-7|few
ASSWPGQGAGEQY
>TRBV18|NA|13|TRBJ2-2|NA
AGSPPASDTGELF
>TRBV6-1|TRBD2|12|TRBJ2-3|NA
ASKAGGITDTQY
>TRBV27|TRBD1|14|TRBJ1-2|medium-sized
ASSLKGQGAQNGYT
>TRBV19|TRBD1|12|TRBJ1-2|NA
ASSQDNRGYGYT
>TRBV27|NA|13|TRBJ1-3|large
ASSLKGNSGNTIY
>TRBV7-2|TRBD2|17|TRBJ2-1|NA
ASSGAGLAGGGADNEQC
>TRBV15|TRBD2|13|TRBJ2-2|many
ATSGSGGPTGELF
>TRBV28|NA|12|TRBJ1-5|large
ASREIAGRQPQH
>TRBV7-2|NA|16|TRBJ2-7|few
ASSLKAAGTLFSYEQY
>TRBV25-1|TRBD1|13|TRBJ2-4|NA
ASSDRGPLENIQY
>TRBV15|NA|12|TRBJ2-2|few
ATSRQTSNGELF
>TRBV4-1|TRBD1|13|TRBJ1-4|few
ASSQATGSHEKLF
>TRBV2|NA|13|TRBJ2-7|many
ASGPKPTPSYEQY